This is a list of T cell receptor beta chains from one sample in a study of cytomegalovirus exposure and HLA in healthy donors. Data came from immunoSEQ multiplex PCR; TCRdb stores just in-frame clones and leaves some out. The data hold about 130,000 clones, with 76% observed a single time. The specimen sequenced was PBMCs. Every receptor here comes from a man aged 45 to 65 in good health and CMV-seronegative. Both conserved end residues are part of each CDR3. D genes are given only for firm matches. For some rows the clone size is stated as once, few or many, or as a class when expanded; others skip it.

>TRBD1|TRBV5-1|TRBJ2-2|few
TGCGCCAGCAGCTGGACAGGGGGCGAAGAGCTGTTTTTT
CASSWTGGEELFF
>-|TRBV5-1|TRBJ1-2|-
TGCGCCAGCAGGCTCAGGGAAAGGGAAGGCTACACCTTC
CASRLREREGYTF
>TRBD2|TRBV9|TRBJ2-5|few
TGTGCCAGGGGGGGGAACAAGACCCAGTACTTC
CARGGNKTQYF
>TRBD2|TRBV2|TRBJ2-1|-
TGTGCCAGCAGGCCCCCCGGGGGGGCAGATGAGCAGTTCTTC
CASRPPGGADEQFF
>-|TRBV11-1|TRBJ1-5|-
TGTGCCAGCAGCCCTGGAGGGCCCAATCAGCCCCAGCATTTT
CASSPGGPNQPQHF
>-|TRBV7-9|TRBJ2-7|-
TGTGCCAGCAGCCCTGAGAGGGAGCAGTACTTC
CASSPEREQYF
>TRBD2|TRBV4-3|TRBJ2-1|-
TGCGCCAGCAGCTCCCGAGCTAGCGGGGGGATTAATGAGCAGTTCTTC
CASSSRASGGINEQFF
>-|TRBV2|TRBJ2-1|-
TGTGCCAGCAGTCGGGGTGTATCCTACAATGAGCAGTTCTTC
CASSRGVSYNEQFF
>TRBD1|TRBV7-8|TRBJ2-1|-
TGTGCCAGCAGCACGGACAGGGGGTACGAGCAGTTCTTC
CASSTDRGYEQFF
>TRBD2|TRBV6-6|TRBJ2-3|-
TGTGCCAGCAGTTACTCGCCAGCGGGGGCTGCAGATACGCAGTATTTT
CASSYSPAGAADTQYF
>-|TRBV7-2|TRBJ1-4|once
TGTGCCAGCAGCTTAGATTCCGCAACTAATGAAAAACTGTTTTTT
CASSLDSATNEKLFF
>TRBD1|TRBV10-3|TRBJ1-5|-
TGTGCCATCAGTGAGAGGGGAGGGACAGGGGGCAGAGGGAGCAATCAGCCCCAGCATTTT
CAISERGGTGGRGSNQPQHF
>TRBD1|TRBV7-9|TRBJ2-7|-
TGTGCCAGCAGCCCTCCCGGACAGGGACACTCCTACGAGCAGTACTTC
CASSPPGQGHSYEQYF
>TRBD1|TRBV19|TRBJ1-1|-
TGTGCCAGTCACAGGGGGCCCACTGAAGCTTTCTTT
CASHRGPTEAFF
>TRBD1|TRBV5-1|TRBJ1-2|-
TGCGCCAGCAGCCCCCCTCCGGGACAGGAGATAGATGGCTACACCTTC
CASSPPPGQEIDGYTF
>-|TRBV2|TRBJ2-5|few
TGTGCCAGCTGCAGGGGTTCCCAAGAGACCCAGTACTTC
CASCRGSQETQYF
>-|TRBV4-1|TRBJ1-3|medium-sized
TGCGCCAGCAGCCAAGATCGACAGATAAACTCTGGAAACACCATATATTTT
CASSQDRQINSGNTIYF
>TRBD1|TRBV5-6|TRBJ2-5|-
TGTGCCAGCAGCACGTTGGGACAGAACCTCCAAGAGACCCAGTACTTC
CASSTLGQNLQETQYF
>-|TRBV5-1|TRBJ2-1|-
TGCGCCAGCAGCTTGTACGGGGGTTTGAATGAGCAGTTCTTC
CASSLYGGLNEQFF
>-|TRBV19|TRBJ2-1|-
TGTGCCAGTACTGGGCAGCAAGTGGCTGAGCAGTTCTTC
CASTGQQVAEQFF
>TRBD2|TRBV18|TRBJ2-3|-
TGTGCCAGCTCATCCCGGACTAGCGGGGGGAACACAGATACGCAGTATTTT
CASSSRTSGGNTDTQYF
>-|TRBV5-1|TRBJ2-2|once
TGCGCCAGCAGCTTGGCCATCGGCACCGGGGAGCTGTTTTTT
CASSLAIGTGELFF
>TRBD2|TRBV4-2|TRBJ2-3|few
TGTGCCAGCAGCCAAGACCCCGGGACTAGCGGGGGAGATACGCAGTATTTT
CASSQDPGTSGGDTQYF
>-|TRBV2|TRBJ2-1|-
TGTGCCAGCAGAGCCGACAGGAACTCCTACAATGAGCAGTTCTTC
CASRADRNSYNEQFF
>TRBD2|TRBV5-1|TRBJ2-7|-
TGCGCCAGCAGCTTGTCGGGGGGGAACTCCTACGAGCAGTACTTC
CASSLSGGNSYEQYF
>-|TRBV5-1|TRBJ2-1|-
TGCGCCAGCAGCTTGTCCCAGGGTGCCTACAATGAGCAGTTCTTC
CASSLSQGAYNEQFF
>-|TRBV10-1|TRBJ2-3|-
TGCGCCAGCAGTGAGACTCCCATTGAGGGCTACACAGATACGCAGTATTTT
CASSETPIEGYTDTQYF
>-|TRBV5-6|TRBJ1-2|-
TGTGCCAGCAGCTTGGGCCAGTTTAACTATGGCTACACCTTC
CASSLGQFNYGYTF
>-|TRBV7-2|TRBJ1-5|-
TGTGCCAGCAGCTCTTCCCCAGATCAGCCCCAGCATTTT
CASSSSPDQPQHF
>TRBD1|TRBV7-6|TRBJ1-1|once
TGTGCCAGCAGCTCGACCTACAGGGGAACAGTTGAAGCTTTCTTT
CASSSTYRGTVEAFF
>-|TRBV4-1|TRBJ1-1|-
TGCGCCAGCAGCCTTCCAGGGAGGATCACTGAAGCTTTCTTT
CASSLPGRITEAFF
>TRBD2|TRBV19|TRBJ2-1|-
TGTGCCAGTAGTATAGCGGCCAGGGAGGGTGAGCAGTTCTTC
CASSIAAREGEQFF
>TRBD1|TRBV7-8|TRBJ1-5|-
TGTGCCAGCAGCCGGTCAGACAGGGGCAATCAGCCCCAGCATTTT
CASSRSDRGNQPQHF
>TRBD1|TRBV7-6|TRBJ1-1|once
TGTGCCAGCAGCCCACAGGGGGCGGGCACTGAAGCTTTCTTT
CASSPQGAGTEAFF
>TRBD1|TRBV19|TRBJ1-2|-
TGTGCCAGTAGTATGGGGCCGGGACAGGGGTCGACCTATGGCTACACCTTC
CASSMGPGQGSTYGYTF
>TRBD2|TRBV7-7|TRBJ2-1|-
TGTGCCAGCAGCTTGCTAGCGGGGGTCCGCTCCTACAATGAGCAGTTCTTC
CASSLLAGVRSYNEQFF
>-|TRBV9|TRBJ2-1|-
TGTGCCAGCAGTACTACGACAGGCTACAATGAGCAGTTCTTC
CASSTTTGYNEQFF
>TRBD1|TRBV19|TRBJ1-3|once
TGTGCCAGTAGTATAGGGGACAGCTCTGGAAACACCATATATTTT
CASSIGDSSGNTIYF
>TRBD1|TRBV5-4|TRBJ2-1|few
TGTGCCAGCAGCTTACAGGGGGCCTATGAGCAGTTCTTC
CASSLQGAYEQFF
>-|TRBV4-1|TRBJ1-4|-
TGCGCCAGCAGCCAAGTCGAGACAACTAATGAAAAACTGTTTTTT
CASSQVETTNEKLFF
>TRBD2|TRBV9|TRBJ2-2|-
TGTGCCAGCAGCCCGGGGGGGCCTATTACCGGGGAGCTGTTTTTT
CASSPGGPITGELFF
>TRBD1|TRBV19|TRBJ2-3|-
TGTGCCAGTAGTATAAGGGGGCAGACAATAGATACGCAGTATTTT
CASSIRGQTIDTQYF